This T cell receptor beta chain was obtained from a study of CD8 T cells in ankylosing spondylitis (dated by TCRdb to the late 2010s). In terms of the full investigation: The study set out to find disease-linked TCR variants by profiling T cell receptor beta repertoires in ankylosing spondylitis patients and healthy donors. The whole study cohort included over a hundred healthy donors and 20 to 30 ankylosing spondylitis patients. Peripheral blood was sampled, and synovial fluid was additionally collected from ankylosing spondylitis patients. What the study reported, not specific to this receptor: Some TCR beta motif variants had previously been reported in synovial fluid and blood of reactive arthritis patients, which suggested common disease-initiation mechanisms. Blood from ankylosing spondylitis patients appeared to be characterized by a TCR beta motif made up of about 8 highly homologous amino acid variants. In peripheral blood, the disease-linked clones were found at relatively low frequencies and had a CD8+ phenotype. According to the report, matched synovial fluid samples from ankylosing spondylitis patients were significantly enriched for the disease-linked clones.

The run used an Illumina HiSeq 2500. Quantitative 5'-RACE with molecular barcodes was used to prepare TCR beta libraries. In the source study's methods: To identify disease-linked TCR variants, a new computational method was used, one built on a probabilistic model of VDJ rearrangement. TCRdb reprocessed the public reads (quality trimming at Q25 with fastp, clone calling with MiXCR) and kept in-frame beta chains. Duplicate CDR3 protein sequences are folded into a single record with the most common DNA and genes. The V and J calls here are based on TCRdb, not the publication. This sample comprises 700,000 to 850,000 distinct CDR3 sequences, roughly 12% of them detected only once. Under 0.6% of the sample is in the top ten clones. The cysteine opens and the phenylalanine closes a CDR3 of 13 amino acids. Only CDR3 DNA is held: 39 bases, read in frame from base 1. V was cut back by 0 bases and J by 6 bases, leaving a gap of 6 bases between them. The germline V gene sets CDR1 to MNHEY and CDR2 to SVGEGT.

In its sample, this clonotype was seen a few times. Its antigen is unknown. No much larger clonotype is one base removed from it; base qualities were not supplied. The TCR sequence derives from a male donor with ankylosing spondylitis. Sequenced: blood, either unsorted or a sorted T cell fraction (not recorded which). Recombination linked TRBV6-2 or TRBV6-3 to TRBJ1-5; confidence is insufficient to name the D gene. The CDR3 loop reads CASSYSNVQPQHF. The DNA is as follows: TGTGCCAGCAGTTACTCGAATGTTCAGCCCCAGCATTTT.